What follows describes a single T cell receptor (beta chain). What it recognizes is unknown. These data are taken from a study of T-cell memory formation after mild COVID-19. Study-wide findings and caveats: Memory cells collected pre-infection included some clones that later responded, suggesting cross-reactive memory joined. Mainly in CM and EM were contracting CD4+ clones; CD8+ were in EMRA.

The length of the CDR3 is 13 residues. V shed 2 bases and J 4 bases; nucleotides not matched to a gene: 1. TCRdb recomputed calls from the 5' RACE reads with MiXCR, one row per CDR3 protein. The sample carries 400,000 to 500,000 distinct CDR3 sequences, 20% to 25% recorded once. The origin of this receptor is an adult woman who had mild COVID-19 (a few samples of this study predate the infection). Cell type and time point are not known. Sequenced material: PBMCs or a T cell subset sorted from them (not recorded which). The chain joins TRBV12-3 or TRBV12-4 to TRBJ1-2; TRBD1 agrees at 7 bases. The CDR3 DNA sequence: TGTGCCAGCAGTTTACAGGGGGTCTATGGCTACACCTTC. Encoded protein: CASSLQGVYGYTF.